This T cell receptor (beta chain) was identified during a study of Ad26.COV2.S vaccination and SARS-CoV-2 variants. Treatment given: about 20 received Ad26.COV2.S at low or high dose, single or two shots; about 5 received placebo; per-sample allocation not given. On day 63 after the first injection, vaccine and placebo recipients gave samples. CDR1 MNHEY and CDR2 SVGAGI come from the germline V gene. Between the trimmed V and J ends, which lost 9 bases and 5 bases, there was a span of 16 bases. There are 13 residues in the CDR3. Sequenced by immunoSEQ multiplex PCR; TCRdb stores in-frame clones only, minus some. The data hold fewer than 500,000 clones, with about nine tenths observed a single time.

The specimen comprised peripheral blood, sampled in a trial of Ad26.COV2.S vaccine versus placebo. The V and J genes are TRBV6-5 and TRBJ1-2; D is perhaps TRBD1 (5 bases). The receptor was derived from a person aged 18-65 years who received the Ad26.COV2.S COVID-19 vaccine or a placebo. CDR3 residues: CARGGSGFYGYTF. Here the CDR3 DNA reads TGTGCCAGGGGGGGTTCGGGTTTTTATGGCTACACCTTC.